The 30 T cell receptor beta chains reported below all come from one sample, sequenced in a study of T cells expressing NK-cell markers. TCRdb derives one entry per CDR3 protein from the 5' RACE reads, leaving out DNA. This sample's clone table lists a few hundred thousand distinct CDR3 sequences. Sequencing was done on a sample of blood T cells: a sorted CD56 or NKG2C T cell subset, CD4+ or CD8+ T cells, or bulk PBMC T cells (not recorded which). The receptors here all came from a young man in good health.

V gene TRBV6-5 combines with J gene TRBJ2-4; as DNA is missing, the TRBD1 call by TCRdb cannot be tested. The CDR3 has 14 residues. Per germline, CDR1 MNHEY and CDR2 SVGAGI. The CDR3 spells CASSYSDRVNIQYF.

This chain uses TRBV4-3 with TRBJ2-7; TCRdb outputs TRBD1, but without DNA this stays unchecked. CDR3 length: 15 residues. Germline-derived CDR1 and CDR2 are LGHNA and YSLEER. CDR3 region: CASSHQAGSYYEQYF.

The rearrangement links TRBV6-1 to TRBJ1-2; the TCRdb call, TRBD1, lacks DNA for checking. Looked up from germline, CDR1 is MNHNS and CDR2 is SASEGT. The CDR3 is made up of 16 amino acids. The CDR3 protein is CASSEYALRSRYGYTF.

The chain combines TRBV6-2 or TRBV6-3 with TRBJ2-1; as DNA is missing, the TRBD2 call by TCRdb cannot be tested. CDR1 is MNHEY, CDR2 SVGEGT, per germline. The CDR3 is made up of 16 amino acids. The CDR3: CASRYTSGRFYNEQFF.

V is TRBV29-1 and J is TRBJ2-1; there is no DNA to check the TCRdb D call of TRBD2. Germline CDR1 is SQVTM and CDR2 is ANQGSEA. The CDR3 runs 12 residues. The CDR3 loop is CSVTGSRNEQFF.

The chain is built from TRBV24-1 and TRBJ2-5. The CDR3 covers 15 residues. Germline loops: CDR1 KGHDR, CDR2 SFDVKD. The CDR3 loop reads CATSDLGSNKETQYF.

The chain uses TRBV6-2 or TRBV6-3 and TRBJ2-1; checking the TCRdb D call of TRBD1 is not possible without DNA. The CDR3 is 15 amino acids. Germline CDR1 MNHEY, CDR2 SVGEGT. CDR3 protein: CASSPGTGVSWEQFF.

The chain couples TRBV11-3 to TRBJ2-1; absent DNA, TCRdb's TRBD2 call cannot be checked. This CDR3 comprises 15 residues. Per the germline V gene, CDR1 is SGHNT and CDR2 is YENEEA. CDR3: CASSSPSGSVNEQFF.

The chain combines TRBV5-6 with TRBJ2-3; TCRdb calls TRBD1, which cannot be checked without DNA. CDR1 is SGHDT and CDR2 is YYEEEE in the germline V gene. The CDR3 contains 14 residues. The CDR3 sequence is CASSPRADTDTQYF.

The chain carries TRBV28 and TRBJ1-2; checking the TCRdb D call of TRBD1 is not possible without DNA. Germline V CDR1 and CDR2: MDHEN, SYDVKM. The CDR3 is 13 amino acids. The CDR3 region is CASSLQGAYGYTF.

The J gene is TRBJ2-5, the V gene TRBV29-1; there is no DNA to check the TCRdb D call of TRBD2. Germline V lookup: CDR1 SQVTM, CDR2 ANQGSEA. The CDR3 runs to 14 residues. The CDR3 protein is CSVGAGGWAETQYF.

CDR3 amino acids: CASSDKGPSGNTIYF. The chain has TRBV6-1 and TRBJ1-3. Per germline, CDR1 MNHNS and CDR2 SASEGT. CDR3 length: 15 residues.

This chain links TRBV29-1 with TRBJ1-1; no DNA is available, so the TRBD1 call from TCRdb remains unchecked. Germline V lookup: CDR1 SQVTM, CDR2 ANQGSEA. The length of the CDR3 is 13 residues. The CDR3 protein is CSVERQGRAEAFF.

The chain is built from TRBV27 and TRBJ1-6; TCRdb proposes TRBD1, but this gene call is untestable without DNA. Germline V gene lookup returns CDR1 MNHEY and CDR2 SMNVEV (reference sequence). The CDR3 length is 14 residues. The CDR3 sequence: CASSSLTADSPLHF.

V and J are TRBV29-1 and TRBJ2-7; the TCRdb D gene call, TRBD2, has no DNA to confirm it. Germline assignment: CDR1 SQVTM and CDR2 ANQGSEA. The CDR3 is 14 amino acids. The CDR3 loop reads CSVEQPGLLFEQYF.

The chain recombines TRBV3-1 with TRBJ1-3; absent DNA, TCRdb's TRBD1 call cannot be checked. Germline lookup yields CDR1 LGHDT and CDR2 YNNKEL (reference sequence). This CDR3 is 15 amino acids long. The CDR3 region is CASSQRGTPGNTIYF.

This chain uses TRBV7-9 with TRBJ2-1. Germline V gene lookup returns CDR1 SEHNR and CDR2 FQNEAQ (reference sequence). The CDR3 spans 14 residues. CDR3 protein: CASSRQSDNNEQFF.

The V gene is TRBV4-2, the J gene TRBJ1-5. CDR3 length: 14 residues. CDR1 LGHNA and CDR2 YNFKEQ come from the germline V gene. CDR3 in amino acids: CASSQDEEWQPQHF.

This chain connects TRBV15 to TRBJ2-1; the D call from TCRdb, TRBD2, cannot be confirmed without DNA. Germline CDR1 reads LNHNV; CDR2 reads YYDKDF (reference sequence). CDR3 size: 17 residues. The CDR3 is CATSRSFQREGGNEQFF.

The CDR3 sequence: CASSLGGYSYNEQFF. The V and J genes are TRBV5-4 and TRBJ2-1. The germline gives CDR1 SGHNT, CDR2 YYREEE (reference sequence). This CDR3 is 15 amino acids long.

The rearrangement joins TRBV4-1 to TRBJ2-5. The CDR3 extends over 14 amino acids. Germline lookup yields CDR1 MGHRA and CDR2 YSYEKL. The CDR3 sequence is CASSQDSSRETQYF.

V and J are TRBV20-1 and TRBJ2-5; the TCRdb call, TRBD2, lacks DNA for checking. CDR3 size: 13 residues. Germline V gene data show CDR1 as DFQATT and CDR2 as SNEGSKA (reference sequence). CDR3 amino acids: CSASGLVGETQYF.

This chain connects TRBV24-1 to TRBJ2-7; the D call of TRBD1 rests on TCRdb alone, since no DNA is present to check it. In germline, CDR1 is KGHDR, CDR2 SFDVKD. CDR3 size: 15 residues. CDR3 protein: CATSDSEGQPYEQYF.

The chain uses TRBV20-1 and TRBJ2-1; TCRdb's D call of TRBD2 is untestable without DNA. Germline loops: CDR1 DFQATT, CDR2 SNEGSKA (reference sequence). CDR3 length: 16 amino acids. CDR3 in amino acids: CSARRVLLAGHNEQFF.

The chain is built from TRBV12-3 or TRBV12-4 and TRBJ2-3; the TCRdb D gene call, TRBD1, has no DNA to confirm it. The CDR3 runs to 14 residues. The CDR3 region is CASTHGGELDTQYF.

This chain joins TRBV5-1 and TRBJ1-6; TCRdb outputs TRBD1, but without DNA this stays unchecked. Germline CDR1 is SGHRS and CDR2 is YFSETQ. This CDR3 is built from 15 residues. CDR3 in amino acids: CASSLTTGENSPLHF.

The chain's CDR3 is CASSLARAALPTDTQYF. The chain links TRBV12-3 or TRBV12-4 to TRBJ2-3. The CDR3 loop spans 17 amino acids.

The gene calls are TRBV5-1 and TRBJ2-5; the D gene TCRdb calls, TRBD1, cannot be checked with no DNA. Per germline, CDR1 SGHRS and CDR2 YFSETQ. The CDR3 covers 15 residues. CDR3 loop: CASSLGDRDSETQYF.

This chain joins TRBV5-6 and TRBJ1-1; without DNA, the TCRdb call of TRBD1 cannot be checked. In germline, CDR1 is SGHDT, CDR2 YYEEEE. CDR3 size: 14 residues. This CDR3 is CASSSWANNAEAFF.

The chain combines TRBV21-1 with TRBJ2-2; as DNA is missing, the TRBD2 call by TCRdb cannot be tested. TRBV21-1 has pseudogene status. CDR3 size: 16 residues. The CDR3 spells CASSLGDGLNTGELFF.